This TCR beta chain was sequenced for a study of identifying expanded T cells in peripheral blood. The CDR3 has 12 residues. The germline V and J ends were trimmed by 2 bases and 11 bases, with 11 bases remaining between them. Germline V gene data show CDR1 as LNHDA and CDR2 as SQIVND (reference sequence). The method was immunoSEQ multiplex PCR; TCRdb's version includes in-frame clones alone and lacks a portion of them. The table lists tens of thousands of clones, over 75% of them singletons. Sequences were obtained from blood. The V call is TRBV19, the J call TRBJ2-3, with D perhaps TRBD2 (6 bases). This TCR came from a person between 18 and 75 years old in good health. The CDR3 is CASSIRAGMQYF. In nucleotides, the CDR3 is TGTGCCAGTAGTATACGGGCGGGGATGCAGTATTTT.